Below are 3 T cell receptor beta chains sequenced from a single sample in a study of chemoradiotherapy in HPV16-positive cancers. Method: immunoSEQ multiplex PCR; TCRdb's copy keeps in-frame clones and lacks some. The sample has tens of thousands of clones, roughly 82% seen once. The specimen was blood, collected from a patient who underwent chemoradiotherapy. These TCRs come from a human donor with HPV-associated anogenital cancer.

This clone was detected once. The chain joins TRBV5-4 to TRBJ2-3, with 8 bases aligning to TRBD2. Germline loops: CDR1 SGHNT, CDR2 YYREEE (reference sequence). V lost 4 bases and J lost 3; bases outside the gene matches: 10. The CDR3 extends over 16 amino acids. This chain's CDR3 is CASSHGGAPQTDTQYF. In DNA form, the CDR3 reads TGTGCCAGCAGCCACGGGGGGGCCCCCCAGACAGATACGCAGTATTTT. The full variable domain, its missing parts supplied by reference TRBV5-4 and TRBJ2-3, is ETGVTQSPTHLIKTRGQQVTLRCSSQSGHNTVSWYQQALGQGPQFIFQYYREEENGRGNFPPRFSGLQFPNYSSELNVNALELDDSALYLCASSHGGAPQTDTQYFGPGTRLTVL.

The chain has TRBV2 and TRBJ2-1, with D possibly TRBD2 on 7 matching bases. The V end lost 6 bases, the J end lost 3 bases, and 24 bases lay between the germline ends. Germline V CDR1 and CDR2: SNHLY, FYNNEI. The CDR3 has 18 amino acids. CDR3 residues: CASSPTLLGGGFYNEQFF. The CDR3 bases are TGTGCCAGCAGCCCGACCCTACTTGGCGGGGGCTTCTACAATGAGCAGTTCTTC.

V is TRBV25-1 and J is TRBJ1-2; D might be TRBD1 (6 bases). CDR3 length: 16 amino acids. Germline V gene data show CDR1 as MGHDK and CDR2 as SYGVNS. Deletions cut 1 base from V and 2 bases from J, with 14 bases between. The CDR3 is CASSEWGQGTNYGYTF. In DNA, the CDR3 is TGTGCCAGCAGTGAATGGGGGCAGGGCACAAACTATGGCTACACCTTC.